This entry lists 31 T cell receptor beta chains sequenced from one sample in a study of T-cell reconstitution after alpha-beta-depleted transplantation in children. Unique molecular identifiers were incorporated into the prepared TCRbeta library. TCRdb independently ran MiXCR on the PCR reads; one entry per CDR3 protein. The sample has about 340,000 distinct CDR3 sequences; roughly 14% are singletons. Material: PBMCs, obtained from the stem cell graft. The receptors were sampled from a human donor who donated a stem cell graft to a child with Fanconi anemia.

This clonotype was found a few times. The chain combines TRBV10-3 with TRBJ2-1, with D perhaps matching TRBD1 (7 bases). The CDR3 contains 17 residues. V was clipped by 6 bases and J by 4 bases, with 22 bases between them. Germline CDR1 is ENHRY and CDR2 is SYGVKD. CDR3 amino acids: CAIRGDRASGLYNEQFF. The CDR3 DNA follows: TGTGCCATCAGGGGAGACAGGGCTTCGGGACTTTACAATGAGCAGTTCTTC.

Many counts were recorded for this clonotype. The chain links TRBV10-3 to TRBJ1-1; D is undetermined. V lost 1 base, J lost 3 bases, and 15 bases lay in between. The CDR3 contains 16 residues. CDR1 is ENHRY, CDR2 SYGVKD, per germline. CDR3 nucleotides: TGTGCCATCAGTGAGTTAAGGGTGGATGGGTACACTGAAGCTTTCTTT. As protein: CAISELRVDGYTEAFF.

There are a few counts of this clonotype. The gene calls are TRBV3-1 and TRBJ2-7, with D hard to call. CDR3 size: 14 residues. The V and J ends lost 4 bases and 3 bases respectively, with 13 bases between them. Germline V lookup: CDR1 LGHDT, CDR2 YNNKEL (reference sequence). The CDR3 spells CASSLLRDCYEQYV. CDR3 in DNA: TGTGCCAGCAGCCTCCTTCGAGACTGCTACGAGCAGTACGTC.

This clonotype was detected a few times. The V call is TRBV4-2, the J call TRBJ2-7; TRBD2 matches at 10 bases. The CDR3 has 15 amino acids. The ends lost 0 bases at V and 5 bases at J; junction bases unmatched: 4. Germline CDR1 and CDR2: LGHNA and YNFKEQ. CDR3 in DNA: TGTGCCAGCAGCCAAGAAGGACTAGCGGAAGACGAGCAGTACTTC. It yields the protein CASSQEGLAEDEQYF.

J is TRBJ2-3 and V is TRBV15; tentatively, D is TRBD1 or TRBD2 (6 bases each). CDR1 is LNHNV and CDR2 is YYDKDF in the germline V gene (reference sequence). The germline V and J ends were trimmed by 4 bases and 6 bases, with 23 bases remaining between them. The CDR3 consists of 17 residues. Here the CDR3 DNA reads TGTGCCACCAGCACCGAGGGGGACTCTCAGCTTGCGGATACGCAGTATTTT. This gives the protein CATSTEGDSQLADTQYF.

This clonotype was picked up many times. J is TRBJ2-5 and V is TRBV7-7; TRBD2 is a possible D gene (6 bases). CDR3 length: 13 amino acids. V was shortened by 6 bases and J by 2 bases, with 10 bases between the two germline ends. Germline assignment: CDR1 SSHAT and CDR2 FNYEAQ (reference sequence). CDR3 in amino acids: CASSGGIQETQYF. For the CDR3, the DNA is TGTGCCAGCAGTGGAGGGATACAAGAGACCCAGTACTTC.

The chain couples TRBV18 to TRBJ2-5; D is unclear. Germline CDR1 and CDR2: KGHSH and LQKENI. The V gene lost 1 base and the J gene lost 5 bases, with 5 bases spanning the gap. This CDR3 has 12 amino acids. CDR3 loop: CASSPLLETQYF. CDR3 coding DNA: TGTGCCAGCTCACCACTGCTCGAGACCCAGTACTTC.

CDR3 amino acids: CASKFSGGEETQYF. The CDR3 bases are TGTGCCAGCAAGTTCTCCGGGGGGGAAGAGACCCAGTACTTC. The V and J genes are TRBV12-3 or TRBV12-4 and TRBJ2-5, with TRBD2 identical over 8 bases. Trimming removed 7 bases from V and 3 bases from J; junction bases left unmatched: 7. This CDR3 has 14 amino acids.

The CDR3 DNA follows: TGTGCCAGCAGCTTAAGAGGCGAGGGTCCCTACAATGAGCAGTTCTTC. It encodes CASSLRGEGPYNEQFF. This chain joins TRBV7-8 and TRBJ2-1; D may be TRBD2 (5 bases). Germline assignment: CDR1 SGHVS and CDR2 FQNEAQ. V gave up 2 bases and J gave up 2 bases, with 13 bases separating them. This CDR3 region has 16 residues.

The chain links TRBV27 to TRBJ1-2, with D uncertain. V was trimmed by 1 base and J by 2 bases, leaving 8 bases between them. The CDR3 contains 14 residues. Germline loops: CDR1 MNHEY, CDR2 SMNVEV (reference sequence). The CDR3 DNA reads as TGTGCCAGCAGTTTATTTCCCATGAACTATGGCTACACCTTC. This sequence encodes CASSLFPMNYGYTF.

This clonotype was recorded many times. The chain recombines TRBV29-1 with TRBJ2-2; D not resolved. Germline V gene sequence: CDR1 SQVTM, CDR2 ANQGSEA. V lost 5 bases and J 6 bases, leaving 7 bases between the germline ends. CDR3 length: 11 residues. The CDR3 is CSVKTAGELFF. The CDR3 DNA reads as TGCAGCGTTAAGACCGCCGGGGAGCTGTTTTTT.

This clonotype was recorded many times. This chain uses TRBV5-1 with TRBJ2-5; possible D gene TRBD1, 7 bases. Germline CDR1 SGHRS, CDR2 YFSETQ. Trimming took 4 bases from V and 1 from J, leaving 11 bases between them. There are 14 residues in the CDR3. DNA for the CDR3: TGCGCCAGCAGCCCGGGGGACAGCCAAGAGACCCAGTACTTC. It is translated as CASSPGDSQETQYF. The whole variable domain, filled in from reference TRBV5-1 and TRBJ2-5, reads KAGVTQTPRYLIKTRGQQVTLSCSPISGHRSVSWYQQTPGQGLQFLFEYFSETQRNKGNFPGRFSGRQFSNSRSEMNVSTLELGDSALYLCASSPGDSQETQYFGPGTRLLVL.

There are many counts of this clonotype. The J gene is TRBJ1-6, the V gene TRBV4-2, with D possibly being TRBD1 (5 bases). Germline lookup yields CDR1 LGHNA and CDR2 YNFKEQ. This CDR3 comprises 16 residues. The germline V and J ends were trimmed by 4 bases and 7 bases, with 17 bases remaining between them. The CDR3 here is CASSRNTGAKNSPLHF. In nucleotides, the CDR3 is TGTGCCAGCAGCCGCAACACCGGGGCGAAGAATTCACCCCTCCACTTT.

This clonotype has just a few counts. The chain carries TRBV5-6 and TRBJ2-7; 8 bases agree with TRBD2. Germline V CDR1 and CDR2: SGHDT, YYEEEE. V lost 0 bases, J lost 7 bases, and 6 bases stayed unmatched. The CDR3 has 14 amino acids. CDR3 DNA: TGTGCCAGCAGCTTGGGTAGCGGGGATGGGGAGCAGTACGTC. It is translated as CASSLGSGDGEQYV.

This clonotype was observed a handful of times. The V and J genes are TRBV12-3 or TRBV12-4 and TRBJ2-7; possibly TRBD1 for D (5 bases). V dropped 4 bases and J dropped 4 bases, with 8 bases sitting between them. The CDR3 is 12 residues long. In DNA form, the CDR3 reads TGTGCCAGCAGTTCGCGACAGTACGAGCAGTACTTC. It translates to CASSSRQYEQYF.

This clonotype was counted between two and nine times. The chain has TRBV2 and TRBJ1-4; 10 bases map to TRBD1. Germline V gene sequence: CDR1 SNHLY, CDR2 FYNNEI. The ends lost 8 bases at V and 6 bases at J; junction bases unmatched: 3. The CDR3 totals 13 residues. The CDR3 sequence: CASSGTGDEKLFF. CDR3 in DNA: TGTGCCAGCTCCGGGACAGGGGATGAAAAACTGTTTTTT.

This clonotype has more than one count but fewer than ten. The gene calls are TRBV2 and TRBJ2-3; no clear D. Germline V gives CDR1 SNHLY, CDR2 FYNNEI. The CDR3 contains 13 residues. V was trimmed by 7 bases and J by 2 bases, leaving 10 bases between them. Written as DNA, the CDR3 is TGTGCCAGCACTTCCCCCTCCACAGATACGCAGTATTTT. This sequence encodes CASTSPSTDTQYF.

This clonotype was seen a handful of times. The chain recombines TRBV6-5 with TRBJ2-1; D tentatively reads TRBD1 or TRBD2 (5 bases each). Germline V CDR1 and CDR2: MNHEY, SVGAGI. The CDR3 extends over 15 amino acids. V was shortened by 2 bases and J by 9 bases, with 17 bases between the two germline ends. The CDR3 coding sequence is TGTGCCAGCAGTTACCTGGCTACGGGGCTTAGTGAGCAGTTCTTC. This sequence encodes CASSYLATGLSEQFF.

This clonotype appeared a few times. J is TRBJ2-5 and V is TRBV7-9; the D gene is possibly TRBD2 (6 bases). The CDR3 runs to 13 residues. Germline V gene sequence: CDR1 SEHNR, CDR2 FQNEAQ (reference sequence). The V end lost 4 bases, the J end lost 4 bases, and 10 bases lay between the germline ends. CDR3 in amino acids: CASSSPGVETQYF. The CDR3 DNA follows: TGTGCCAGCAGCTCGCCGGGGGTAGAGACCCAGTACTTC.

The chain carries TRBV4-3 and TRBJ1-6, with a tentative D call TRBD1 (5 bases). Germline V gene data show CDR1 as LGHNA and CDR2 as YSLEER. The CDR3 runs 15 residues. V was shortened by 0 bases and J by 5 bases, with 8 bases between the two germline ends. CDR3: CASSQEIQDNSPLHF. The CDR3 bases are TGCGCCAGCAGCCAAGAAATACAGGATAATTCACCCCTCCACTTT.

The sample holds a few counts of this clonotype. V and J are TRBV20-1 and TRBJ2-7; D unresolved. Trimming took off 1 base at V and 1 base at J, with 8 bases between the two ends. Looked up from germline, CDR1 is DFQATT and CDR2 is SNEGSKA (reference sequence). This CDR3 comprises 13 residues. The CDR3: CSARVPTSYEQYF. The CDR3 coding sequence is TGCAGTGCTAGAGTTCCGACTTCCTACGAGCAGTACTTC.

This clonotype occurred many times. V gene TRBV12-3 or TRBV12-4 combines with J gene TRBJ1-2; D call uncertain. The CDR3 has 12 amino acids. The V and J ends lost 4 bases and 3 bases respectively, with 6 bases between them. The CDR3 reads CASSYGDYGYTF. DNA of the CDR3: TGTGCCAGCAGTTACGGGGACTATGGCTACACCTTC.

This clonotype occurred a few times. The chain carries TRBV5-1 and TRBJ2-2; D could derive from TRBD1 or TRBD2 (5 bases each). V gave up 6 bases and J gave up 1 base, with 13 bases separating them. The germline gives CDR1 SGHRS, CDR2 YFSETQ. The CDR3 runs to 15 residues. The CDR3 DNA reads as TGCGCCAGCACTCCGGGACCGCAGAACACCGGGGAGCTGTTTTTT. Translating it yields CASTPGPQNTGELFF.

This clonotype has more than one count but fewer than ten. The J gene is TRBJ2-7, the V gene TRBV12-5; tentative D call: TRBD2 (5 bases). The V gene's germline CDR1 is LGHNT and CDR2 FRNRAP. The CDR3 consists of 15 residues. V was trimmed by 0 bases and J by 0 bases, leaving 9 bases between them. The DNA for the CDR3 is TGTGCTAGTGGTTTGGTACTCGGGGTCTCCTACGAGCAGTACTTC. This encodes CASGLVLGVSYEQYF.

This clonotype showed up just a few times. This chain links TRBV2 with TRBJ2-1; the D gene is possibly TRBD2 (6 bases). CDR1 SNHLY and CDR2 FYNNEI come from the germline V gene. Trimming took 1 base from V and 1 from J, leaving 8 bases between them. The CDR3 length is 15 residues. The CDR3 coding sequence is TGTGCCAGCAGTGAAGGGGGGAGGTCCTACAATGAGCAGTTCTTC. This sequence encodes CASSEGGRSYNEQFF.

This clonotype was seen a few times. The chain is built from TRBV15 and TRBJ1-2, with no clear D. The length of the CDR3 is 13 residues. V was shortened by 3 bases and J by 1 base, with 6 bases between the two germline ends. The germline CDR1 and CDR2 sequences are LNHNV and YYDKDF (reference sequence). The CDR3 DNA is TGTGCCACCAGCAGCAACAGTAACTATGGCTACACCTTC. The encoded protein is CATSSNSNYGYTF.

This clonotype was found many times. V gene TRBV12-3 or TRBV12-4 combines with J gene TRBJ1-1; D unresolved. The CDR3 length is 14 residues. V was cut by 2 bases and J by 1 base, with 8 bases left in between. Written as DNA, the CDR3 is TGTGCCAGCAGTTTAAGGGCAGGGAACACTGAAGCTTTCTTT. Protein: CASSLRAGNTEAFF.

This chain links TRBV6-2 or TRBV6-3 with TRBJ1-2, with D hard to call. The CDR3 sequence is 14 residues long. Germline V CDR1 and CDR2: MNHEY, SVGEGT. V lost 3 bases, J lost 5 bases, and 13 bases lay in between. The CDR3 reads CASSYNGPTYGYTF. The CDR3 DNA sequence: TGTGCCAGCAGTTATAACGGACCGACATATGGCTACACCTTC.

This clonotype showed up just a few times. V is TRBV7-8 and J is TRBJ1-1; the match to TRBD1 covers 7 bases. The CDR3 is made up of 15 amino acids. The germline V gene encodes CDR1 SGHVS and CDR2 FQNEAQ. The ends lost 5 bases at V and 5 bases at J; junction bases unmatched: 11. The CDR3, as DNA: TGTGCCAGCAGCGTTGACAGGGCACGAGGGACTGAAGCTTTCTTT. It is translated as CASSVDRARGTEAFF.

This clonotype was counted between two and nine times. The rearrangement uses TRBV4-2 and TRBJ2-5, with TRBD2 matching over 7 bases. The CDR3 has 14 residues. CDR1 is LGHNA and CDR2 is YNFKEQ in the germline V gene. The ends lost 1 base at V and 4 bases at J; junction bases unmatched: 3. In nucleotides, the CDR3 is TGTGCCAGCAGCCAAGTGACTAGCCGAGAGACCCAGTACTTC. Amino acid sequence: CASSQVTSRETQYF.

This clonotype was seen repeatedly, ten times or more. The V call is TRBV7-9, the J call TRBJ2-1; tentatively, D is TRBD1 or TRBD2 (6 bases each). CDR1 is SEHNR, CDR2 FQNEAQ, per germline (reference sequence). V lost 7 bases to trimming and J lost 0 bases, with 16 bases between them. The CDR3 loop spans 16 amino acids. CDR3 loop: CASTSVGGSSYNEQFF. In DNA form, the CDR3 reads TGTGCCAGCACCTCCGTAGGGGGGAGCTCCTACAATGAGCAGTTCTTC. Using reference TRBV7-9 and TRBJ2-1 for the parts outside the CDR3, the full variable domain is DTGVSQNPRHKITKRGQNVTFRCDPISEHNRLYWYRQTLGQGPEFLTYFQNEAQLEKSRLLSDRFSAERPKGSFSTLEIQRTEQGDSAMYLCASTSVGGSSYNEQFFGPGTRLTVL.